A selection of T cell receptor beta chains follows, all from one sample in a study of technical replicates of blood from a handful of donors. Produced via immunoSEQ multiplex PCR; TCRdb's table is partial and in-frame only. The profile shows 75,000 to 100,000 clones, approximately 94% of them singletons. The sequencing input was T cells isolated from PBMCs. All receptors derive from a human donor in good health. CDR3s include the opening cysteine and the closing phenylalanine or tryptophan. The D gene is left open where the match is weak. Clone size, where shown, is once, few, many, or a class for clones that have expanded.

size	D	V	J	DNA	CDR3
-	-	TRBV14	TRBJ2-7	TGTGCCAGCAGCCCTATGGTTGATTCCTACGAGCAGTACTTC	CASSPMVDSYEQYF
once	-	TRBV7-6	TRBJ2-3	TGTGCCAGCAGCCATCTAGGAACAGATACGCAGTATTTT	CASSHLGTDTQYF
-	TRBD1	TRBV27	TRBJ2-3	TGTGCCAGCAGTTTAAGGGCAGGGGGCTTTCTCGGTACGCAGTATTTT	CASSLRAGGFLGTQYF
-	-	TRBV27	TRBJ1-2	TGTGCCAGCAGTCTCTCAGGGAATGGCTACACCTTC	CASSLSGNGYTF
-	-	TRBV19	TRBJ2-4	TGTGCCAGTATTGACAACAGATTAGCCAAAAACATTCAGTACTTC	CASIDNRLAKNIQYF
-	TRBD1	TRBV7-7	TRBJ2-5	TGTGCTAGCAGCACCGGGACAGGGAACCAAGAGACCCAGTACTTC	CASSTGTGNQETQYF
-	-	TRBV6-6	TRBJ2-3	TGTGCCAGCAGGGCAGGAGGTTCCCCAGATACGCAGTATTTT	CASRAGGSPDTQYF
-	TRBD1	TRBV27	TRBJ1-1	TGTGCCAGCAGTCACCGACAGGGGGGAACTGAAGCTTTCTTT	CASSHRQGGTEAFF
-	TRBD2	TRBV11-2	TRBJ2-3	TGTGCCAGCAGCCGGACTAGCGCAAGCACAGATACGCAGTATTTT	CASSRTSASTDTQYF
once	TRBD1	TRBV5-4	TRBJ2-7	TGTGCCAGCAGCTTGGGACAGGGGTCTGACGAGCAGTACTTC	CASSLGQGSDEQYF
-	-	TRBV7-9	TRBJ1-1	TGTGCCAGCAGCTCCCTGGGGCAGCTCGAAGCTTTCTTT	CASSSLGQLEAFF
-	TRBD1	TRBV5-1	TRBJ1-2	TGCGCCAGCAGCCCCGATCGACAGGGTGGTGGCTACACCTTC	CASSPDRQGGGYTF
-	-	TRBV28	TRBJ2-7	TGTGCCAGCAGTTCGGGACACAGCTACGAGCAGTACTTC	CASSSGHSYEQYF
-	-	TRBV30	TRBJ1-1	TGTGCCTGGATGCCCTTTTGGGCCACCGCTGGCACTGAAGCTTTCTTT	CAWMPFWATAGTEAFF
few	TRBD2	TRBV14	TRBJ2-5	TGTGCCAGCAGCCAAGAAGGTCTAGCGGGGATGGGGGAGACCCAGTACTTC	CASSQEGLAGMGETQYF
-	-	TRBV6-6	TRBJ2-3	TGTGCCAGCAGCTCCATCCGGGGGGCAAGCACAGATACGCAGTATTTT	CASSSIRGASTDTQYF
-	-	TRBV5-6	TRBJ2-5	TGTGCCAGCAGCCGACGGTCAGGCGGGGAGACCCAGTACTTC	CASSRRSGGETQYF
-	-	TRBV7-3	TRBJ1-1	TGTGCCAGCAGCCCCTACAGAGACACTGAAGCTTTCTTT	CASSPYRDTEAFF
-	TRBD1	TRBV7-8	TRBJ2-7	TGTGCCAGCAGCTTCCGGACAGGGACCTACGAGCAGTACTTC	CASSFRTGTYEQYF
-	-	TRBV16	TRBJ2-2	TGTGCCAGCAGCCCGCTAAGACGGGACACCGGGGAGCTGTTTTTT	CASSPLRRDTGELFF
-	TRBD2	TRBV5-1	TRBJ2-3	TGCGCCAGCAGCTTTATAGCGGGGGGCACAGATACGCAGTATTTT	CASSFIAGGTDTQYF
-	TRBD1	TRBV10-1	TRBJ2-3	TGCGCCAGCGGAGCCCAGGGGGCCCTTCACACAGATACGCAGTATTTT	CASGAQGALHTDTQYF
-	TRBD2	TRBV5-1	TRBJ2-7	TGCGCCAGCAGCTTGCCCAGCGGGACCTACGAGCAGTACTTC	CASSLPSGTYEQYF
-	-	TRBV5-1	TRBJ1-1	TGCGCCAGCAGCTTAGGCGGCAGCTACACTGAAGCTTTCTTT	CASSLGGSYTEAFF
once	-	TRBV27	TRBJ2-2	TGTGCCAGCAGTTTTGACAGGACTCTCAACACCGGGGAGCTGTTTTTT	CASSFDRTLNTGELFF
-	TRBD1	TRBV9	TRBJ1-2	TGTGCCAGCAGGCAGACAGGGACAGGCTATGGCTACACCTTC	CASRQTGTGYGYTF
-	-	TRBV5-1	TRBJ1-2	TGCGCCAGCAGCTTGACCACAGGGTATAAAGGCTACACCTTC	CASSLTTGYKGYTF
-	TRBD1	TRBV7-9	TRBJ1-3	TGTGCCAGCAGCTCGACAGGGGGCGCGGACACCATATATTTT	CASSSTGGADTIYF
-	-	TRBV5-1	TRBJ2-1	TGCGCCAGCAGCGCCACCGGGAGCAATAACAATGAGCAGTTCTTC	CASSATGSNNNEQFF
once	-	TRBV5-1	TRBJ2-7	TGCGCCAGCAGCCGGAACAGCTTAGTACACTACGAGCAGTACTTC	CASSRNSLVHYEQYF
once	-	TRBV29-1	TRBJ2-3	TGCAGCGCCACCCAGGGGAGCACAGATACGCAGTATTTT	CSATQGSTDTQYF
-	TRBD2	TRBV2	TRBJ2-7	TGTGCCAGCAGGGGGGGACTAGCGGTTACCTACGAGCAGTACTTC	CASRGGLAVTYEQYF
-	TRBD2	TRBV5-4	TRBJ2-5	TGTGCCAGCAGCTTTGCCTGGACTAGCGGGGGGGCCCTGGAGACCCAGTACTTC	CASSFAWTSGGALETQYF
-	TRBD1	TRBV13	TRBJ1-2	TGTGCCAGCAGCGAGACAGGGTATGGCTACACCTTC	CASSETGYGYTF
-	TRBD1	TRBV2	TRBJ2-7	TGTGCCAACAGCAGTGGGACAGCTCCCTACGAGCAGTACTTC	CANSSGTAPYEQYF
-	TRBD1	TRBV18	TRBJ2-1	TGTGCCAGCTCAGGGACAGAGTATAGCTCCTACAATGAGCAGTTCTTC	CASSGTEYSSYNEQFF
-	-	TRBV19	TRBJ2-1	TGTGCCAGTAGTATCGCAGGGTCCCCTTACAATGAGCAGTTCTTC	CASSIAGSPYNEQFF
-	-	TRBV29-1	TRBJ2-3	TGCAGCGTTGAGGTGAGGGGGGGCCGAGCAGATACGCAGTATTTT	CSVEVRGGRADTQYF